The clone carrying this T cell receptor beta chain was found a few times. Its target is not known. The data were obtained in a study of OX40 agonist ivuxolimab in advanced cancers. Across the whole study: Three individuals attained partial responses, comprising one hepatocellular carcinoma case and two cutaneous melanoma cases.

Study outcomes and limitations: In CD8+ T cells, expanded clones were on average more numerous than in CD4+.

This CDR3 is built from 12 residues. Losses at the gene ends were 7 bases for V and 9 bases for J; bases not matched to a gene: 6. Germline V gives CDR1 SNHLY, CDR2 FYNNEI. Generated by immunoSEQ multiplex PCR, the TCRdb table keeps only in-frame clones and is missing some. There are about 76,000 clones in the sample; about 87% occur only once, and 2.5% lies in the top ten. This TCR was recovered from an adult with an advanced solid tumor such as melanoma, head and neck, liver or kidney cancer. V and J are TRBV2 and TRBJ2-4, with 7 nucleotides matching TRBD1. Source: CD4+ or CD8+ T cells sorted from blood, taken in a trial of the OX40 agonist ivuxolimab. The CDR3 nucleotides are TGTGCCAGCACTACAGGGGAAGGCATTCAGTACTTC. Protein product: CASTTGEGIQYF. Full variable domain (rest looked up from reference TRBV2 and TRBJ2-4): EPEVTQTPSHQVTQMGQEVILRCVPISNHLYFYWYRQILGQKVEFLVSFYNNEISEKSEIFDDQFSVERPDGSNFTLKIRSTKLEDSAMYFCASTTGEGIQYFGAGTRLSVL.